This T cell receptor (beta chain) was found in a study of blood T cell repertoires in COVID-19. The wider study: Some COVID-19 samples were acute and others convalescent; all came from the United States, Italy and Spain.

Libraries were prepared by immunoSEQ multiplex PCR; TCRdb keeps only in-frame clonotypes and omits some of them. The sample lists 250,000 to 300,000 clones, about 86% seen once, with roughly 2.9% in the top ten. Germline trimming cut 1 base from V and 6 bases from J; bases unmatched to any gene: 2. CDR3 size: 14 residues. Germline CDR1 reads SEHNR; CDR2 reads FQNEAQ (reference sequence). This TCR came from a woman aged 55 to 70 with active or convalescent COVID-19. The sample consisted of peripheral blood. V usage is TRBV7-9 and J usage is TRBJ2-7; 11 nucleotides match TRBD1. The CDR3 protein is CASSLGTGGSEQYF. The CDR3 nucleotides are TGTGCCAGCAGCTTAGGGACAGGGGGCAGCGAGCAGTACTTC.